This TCR beta chain appears in the sequencing data of a study of T cell responses to AZD1222 COVID-19 vaccine (dated by TCRdb to the early 2020s). Study-wide context: TCR sequencing covered fewer than 250 trial participants: 200 to 220 given two doses of AZD1222 and 26 given two doses of MenACWY control vaccine. Trial participants were enrolled into age subgroups of 18-55, 56-69 and 70-plus years, which contained approximately 150, 30 and 60 TCR-sequenced participants, respectively. What the authors observed across the whole study: Conclusions about previously exposed vaccinees were limited because only a handful of AZD1222 recipients were SARS-CoV-2 seropositive at baseline. Because no day 14 peak-response samples were available, repertoires were characterized only after the peak T cell response. A significant rise in spike-specific TCR breadth and depth was observed after two AZD1222 doses relative to day 0 and relative to MenACWY recipients. The 56-69-year group was small, and its depth increase did not reach significance, likely because of low power. The vaccine-associated CD4 TCRs covered the entire spike protein, and the dominant responses fell in regions 160-218 and 743-854. Epitopes outside the regions mutated in the B.1.351 and B.1.1.7 variants were reportedly recognized by nearly half of the unique spike-specific TCRs. Most participants were white British and females outnumbered males, and the authors suggested that clonal diversity may have been underestimated.

CDR1 and CDR2 (SGHTA, FQGTGA) derive from the germline V gene. The CDR3 runs 15 amino acids, cysteine and phenylalanine included. Only the CDR3 region is kept as DNA, spanning 45 bases read in frame from base 1. The trim is 2 bases for V and 1 base for J, with a gap of 11 bases between the germline ends. The CDR3 regions of human TCRbeta chains were analyzed by immunosequencing. Per the original workflow: Repertoire TCRs were matched against a reference library of SARS-CoV-2-specific TCRs generated with the MIRA antigen-specificity platform. Breadth was defined as the fraction of unique TCRs that were SARS-CoV-2-associated, and depth was defined as the fraction of total T cells that were SARS-CoV-2-associated. Using the MIRA data, every spike-specific TCR was mapped to the spike region that the TCR reacted to and assigned to either a CD4 or a CD8 class. Log10-transformed breadth and depth values were compared by one-way ANOVA with Sidak's multiple comparisons tests. In its TCRdb copy, this immuneACCESS table keeps in-frame sequences only and misses some clones. Where compared with another copy, unresolved V genes explain less than half of these, and the others have no known cause. That table gives V, J and clone size, and the DNA gave D and trimming. The table for this sample lists 140,000 or so clones; around nine tenths of them were counted only once. The ten largest clones represent approximately 4.3% of the sample.

As regards this clone: Its antigen target is currently unknown. Base qualities are not at hand, and no much larger clone is one base apart.

Read against the paper, the sample's time point label means: about 28 days (+/-7) after the second vaccine dose. Because spike-specific TCR depth and breadth did not differ between the two schedules, AZD1222 recipients who got a second dose at roughly 4 weeks were pooled with those who got a second dose at roughly 12 weeks. Vaccinee samples were obtained from the UK trials COV001 and COV002, which included a single-blind randomized controlled phase 2/3 trial of AZD1222 (ChAdOx1 nCoV-19) in healthy adults. For TCRbeta chain sequencing, PBMC samples were collected from trial participants at day 0 and at day 28 after the second dose.

This receptor was taken from an adult who received the AZD1222 COVID-19 vaccine. This sample comprised peripheral blood, obtained 28 days after the second AZD1222 dose. In this chain, TRBV7-3 is recombined with TRBJ1-1; the D gene cannot be resolved reliably. In nucleotides, the sequence is TGTGCCAGCAGCTTAGGCCATGGTGGGAACACTGAAGCTTTCTTT. Its protein reads: CASSLGHGGNTEAFF.